This record concerns one TCR beta chain sequence. The data stem from a study of blood T cell repertoires in COVID-19. Background on the study: Specimens from acute and convalescent COVID-19 originated in the United States, Italy and Spain. Nucleic acid was either cDNA or gDNA, and it came from T cells, B-cell-depleted T cells, or PBMCs.

Per the original methods: Reference gene primer amplification in the assay estimated nucleated cell counts. TCRdb's copy holds only in-frame clones and misses some; the assay was immunoSEQ multiplex PCR. V, J and clone size were drawn from that table, and D and trimming were deduced from the DNA. The profile shows 12,000 to 15,000 clones, 87% of them singletons. The V end lost 9 bases, the J end lost 2 bases, and 7 bases lay between the germline ends. The CDR3 contains 11 residues. Germline loops: CDR1 MDHEN, CDR2 SYDVKM. The sample comprised peripheral blood. This chain links TRBV28 with TRBJ1-1; the D is unclear. This TCR was sampled from a human donor in a cohort sampled during active COVID-19. The CDR3 DNA is TGTGCCAGTCAGCGAAACACTGAAGCTTTCTTT. Translation gives CASQRNTEAFF.